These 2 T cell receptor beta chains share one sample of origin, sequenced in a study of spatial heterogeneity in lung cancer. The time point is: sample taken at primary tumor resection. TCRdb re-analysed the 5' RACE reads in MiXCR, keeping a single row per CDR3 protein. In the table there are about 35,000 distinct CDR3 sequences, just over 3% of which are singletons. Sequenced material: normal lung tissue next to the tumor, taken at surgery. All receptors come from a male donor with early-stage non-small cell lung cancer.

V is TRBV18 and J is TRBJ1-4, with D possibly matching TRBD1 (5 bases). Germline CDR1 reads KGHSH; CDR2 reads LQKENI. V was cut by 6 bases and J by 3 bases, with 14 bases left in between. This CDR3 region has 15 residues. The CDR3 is CASSSGEGANEKLFF. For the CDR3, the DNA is TGTGCCAGCTCGTCGGGGGAAGGAGCTAATGAAAAACTGTTTTTT.

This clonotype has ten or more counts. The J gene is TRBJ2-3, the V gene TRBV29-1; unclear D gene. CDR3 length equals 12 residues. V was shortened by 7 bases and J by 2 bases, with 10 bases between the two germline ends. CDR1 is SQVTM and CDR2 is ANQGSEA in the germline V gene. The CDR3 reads CSAGGSTDTQYF. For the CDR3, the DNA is TGCAGCGCGGGCGGATCCACAGATACGCAGTATTTT.